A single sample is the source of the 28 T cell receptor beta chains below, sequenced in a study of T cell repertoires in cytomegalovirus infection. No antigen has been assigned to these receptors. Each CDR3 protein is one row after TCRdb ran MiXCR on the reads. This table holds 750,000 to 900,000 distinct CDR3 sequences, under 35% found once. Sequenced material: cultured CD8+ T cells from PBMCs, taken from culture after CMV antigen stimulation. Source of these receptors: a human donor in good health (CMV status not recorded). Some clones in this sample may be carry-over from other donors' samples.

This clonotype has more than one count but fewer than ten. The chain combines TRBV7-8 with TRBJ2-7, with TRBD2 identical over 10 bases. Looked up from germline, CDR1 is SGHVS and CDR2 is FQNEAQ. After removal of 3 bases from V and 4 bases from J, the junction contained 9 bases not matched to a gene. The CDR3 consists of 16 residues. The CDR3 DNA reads TGTGCCAGCAGCTTGGGGGCTAGCGGGGGACTGTACGAGCAGTACTTC. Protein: CASSLGASGGLYEQYF.

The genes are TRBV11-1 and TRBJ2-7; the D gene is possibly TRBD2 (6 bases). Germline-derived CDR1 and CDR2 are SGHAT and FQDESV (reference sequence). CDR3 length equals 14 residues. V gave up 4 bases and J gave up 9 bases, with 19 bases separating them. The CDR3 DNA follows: TGTGCCAGCAGCTCCCGCTTCGCTAGCGAGGGGCAGTACGTC. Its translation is CASSSRFASEGQYV.

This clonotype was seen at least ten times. CDR3 in DNA: TGTGCCAGCAGCTTAGTTCCCCCCCAGGGCGGGGAGCTGTTTTTT. Translating gives CASSLVPPQGGELFF. The rearrangement links TRBV7-8 to TRBJ2-2; a possible D gene is TRBD1 (5 bases). The length of the CDR3 is 15 residues. Germline values: CDR1 SGHVS, CDR2 FQNEAQ. Trimming pared 1 base from V and 7 bases from J, leaving 13 bases between.

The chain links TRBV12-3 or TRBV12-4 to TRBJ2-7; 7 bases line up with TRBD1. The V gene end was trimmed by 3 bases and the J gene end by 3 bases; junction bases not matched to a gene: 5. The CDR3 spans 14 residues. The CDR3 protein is CASSLGTEHYEQYF. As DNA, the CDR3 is TGTGCCAGCAGTTTGGGGACAGAGCACTACGAGCAGTACTTC.

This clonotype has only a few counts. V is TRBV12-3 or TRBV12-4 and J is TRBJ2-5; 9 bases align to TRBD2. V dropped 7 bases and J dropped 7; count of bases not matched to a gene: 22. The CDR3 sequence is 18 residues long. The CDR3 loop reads CASNSLNSGGPSRGTQYF. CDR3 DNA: TGTGCCAGCAACTCCTTAAATAGCGGGGGACCTTCCAGAGGGACCCAGTACTTC.

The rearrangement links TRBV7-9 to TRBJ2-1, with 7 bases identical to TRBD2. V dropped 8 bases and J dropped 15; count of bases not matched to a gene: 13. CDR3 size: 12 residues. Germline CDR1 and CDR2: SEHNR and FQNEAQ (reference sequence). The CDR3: CASGRGDLAGFF. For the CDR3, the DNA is TGTGCCAGCGGTCGGGGGGATCTGGCCGGGTTCTTC.

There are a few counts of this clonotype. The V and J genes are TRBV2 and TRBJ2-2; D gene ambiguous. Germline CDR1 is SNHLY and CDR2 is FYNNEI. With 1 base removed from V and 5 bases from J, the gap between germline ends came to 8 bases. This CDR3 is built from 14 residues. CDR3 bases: TGTGCCAGCAGTGAAGACCCTAGAACCGGGGAGCTGTTTTTT. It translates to CASSEDPRTGELFF.

Here the CDR3 reads CASSQDWGIGQFF. The CDR3, as DNA: TGTGCCAGCAGCCAAGATTGGGGTATCGGGCAGTTCTTC. The rearrangement joins TRBV14 to TRBJ2-1; no firm D call. Looked up from germline, CDR1 is SGHDN and CDR2 is FVKESK. This CDR3 region has 13 residues. V was clipped by 0 bases and J by 12 bases, with 12 bases between them. Full variable domain (remainder filled in from reference TRBV14 and TRBJ2-1): EAGVTQFPSHSVIEKGQTVTLRCDPISGHDNLYWYRRVMGKEIKFLLHFVKESKQDESGMPNNRFLAERTGGTYSTLKVQPAELEDSGVYFCASSQDWGIGQFFGPGTRLTVL.

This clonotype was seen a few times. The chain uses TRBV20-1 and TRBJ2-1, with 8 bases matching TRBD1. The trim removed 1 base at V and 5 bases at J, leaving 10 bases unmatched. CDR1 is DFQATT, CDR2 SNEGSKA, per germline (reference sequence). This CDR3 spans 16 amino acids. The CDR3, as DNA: TGCAGTGCTAGAGCTTTGGCGGACAGGGTGCACAATGAGCAGTTCTTC. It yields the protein CSARALADRVHNEQFF.

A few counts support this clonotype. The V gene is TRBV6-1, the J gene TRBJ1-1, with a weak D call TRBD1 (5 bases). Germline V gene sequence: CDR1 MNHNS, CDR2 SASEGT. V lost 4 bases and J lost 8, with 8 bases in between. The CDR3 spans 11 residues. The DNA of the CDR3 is TGTGCCAGCAGTGGGACACCCGAAGCTTTCTTT. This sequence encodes CASSGTPEAFF.

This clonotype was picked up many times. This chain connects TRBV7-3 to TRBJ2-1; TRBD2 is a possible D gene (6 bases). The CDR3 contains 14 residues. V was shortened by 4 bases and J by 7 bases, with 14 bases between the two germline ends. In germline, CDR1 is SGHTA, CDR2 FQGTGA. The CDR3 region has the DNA TGTGCCAGCAGCTCAAATGGGGGGTGGAATGAGCAGTTCTTC. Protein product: CASSSNGGWNEQFF.

The CDR3 DNA is TGTGCCAGCAGTCCCCTTTTTACCGGGGAGCTGTTTTTT. It encodes CASSPLFTGELFF. The rearrangement joins TRBV12-3 or TRBV12-4 to TRBJ2-2; D is unclear. Trimming removed 5 bases from V and 5 bases from J, with 9 bases in between. CDR3 size: 13 residues.

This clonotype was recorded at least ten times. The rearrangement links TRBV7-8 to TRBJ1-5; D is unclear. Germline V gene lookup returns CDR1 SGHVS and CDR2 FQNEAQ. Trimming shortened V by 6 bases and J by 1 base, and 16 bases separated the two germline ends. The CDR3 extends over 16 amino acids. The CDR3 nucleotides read TGTGCCAGCAGTCTAGGTCTCGGCTTCAGCAATCAGCCCCAGCATTTT. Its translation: CASSLGLGFSNQPQHF. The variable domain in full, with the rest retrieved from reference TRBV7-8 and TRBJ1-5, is GAGVSQSPRYKVAKRGQDVALRCDPISGHVSLFWYQQALGQGPEFLTYFQNEAQLDKSGLPSDRFFAERPEGSVSTLKIQRTQQEDSAVYLCASSLGLGFSNQPQHFGDGTRLSIL.

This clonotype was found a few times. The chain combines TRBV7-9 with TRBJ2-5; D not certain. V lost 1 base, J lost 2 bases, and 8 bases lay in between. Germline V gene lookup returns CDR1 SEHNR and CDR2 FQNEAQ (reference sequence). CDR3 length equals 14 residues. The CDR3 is CASSLDNRQETQYF. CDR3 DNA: TGTGCCAGCAGCTTAGATAACAGACAAGAGACCCAGTACTTC.

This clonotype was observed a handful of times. Written as DNA, the CDR3 is TGTGCCTCCTCAGGGGGCAGCGCAGATACGCAGTATTTT. Protein product: CASSGGSADTQYF. The chain uses TRBV24-1 and TRBJ2-3; 8 positions match TRBD1. In germline, CDR1 is KGHDR, CDR2 SFDVKD. V shed 12 bases, J shed 4 bases, and the junction held 8 bases outside the gene matches. The CDR3 extends over 13 amino acids.

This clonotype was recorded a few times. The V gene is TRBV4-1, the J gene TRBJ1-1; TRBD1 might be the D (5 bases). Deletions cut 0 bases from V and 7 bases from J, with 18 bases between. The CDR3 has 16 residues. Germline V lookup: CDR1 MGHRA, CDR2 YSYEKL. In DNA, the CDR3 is TGCGCCAGCAGCCAAGACTCCGGGACCACGGTTTTTGAAGCTTTCTTT. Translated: CASSQDSGTTVFEAFF.

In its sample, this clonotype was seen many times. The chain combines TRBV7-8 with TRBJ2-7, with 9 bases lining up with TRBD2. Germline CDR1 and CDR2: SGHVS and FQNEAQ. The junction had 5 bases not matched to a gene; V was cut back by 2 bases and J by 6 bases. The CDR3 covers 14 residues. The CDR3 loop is CASSLSRGGREQYV. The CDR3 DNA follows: TGTGCCAGCAGCTTATCGCGGGGGGGCCGCGAGCAGTACGTC.

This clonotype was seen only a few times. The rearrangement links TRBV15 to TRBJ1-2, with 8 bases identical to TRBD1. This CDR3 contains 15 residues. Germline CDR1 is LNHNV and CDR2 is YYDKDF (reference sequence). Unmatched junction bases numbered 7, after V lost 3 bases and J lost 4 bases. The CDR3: CATSSDIQGGYGYTF. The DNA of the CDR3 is TGTGCCACCAGCAGTGATATACAGGGGGGCTATGGCTACACCTTC.

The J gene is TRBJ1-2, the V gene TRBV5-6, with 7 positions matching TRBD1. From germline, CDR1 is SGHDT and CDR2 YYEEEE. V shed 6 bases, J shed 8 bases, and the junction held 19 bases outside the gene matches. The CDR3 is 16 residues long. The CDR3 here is CASIPSIEGAQVGYTF. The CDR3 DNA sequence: TGTGCCAGCATCCCGAGCATCGAGGGGGCCCAAGTCGGCTACACCTTC.

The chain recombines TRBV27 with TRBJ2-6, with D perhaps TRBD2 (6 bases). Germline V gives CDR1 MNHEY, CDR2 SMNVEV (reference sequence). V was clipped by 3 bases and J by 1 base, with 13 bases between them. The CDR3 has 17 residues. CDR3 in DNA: TGTGCCAGCAGTTTGGTTGGAGGGTTGTCTGGGGCCAACGTCCTGACTTTC. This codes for CASSLVGGLSGANVLTF.

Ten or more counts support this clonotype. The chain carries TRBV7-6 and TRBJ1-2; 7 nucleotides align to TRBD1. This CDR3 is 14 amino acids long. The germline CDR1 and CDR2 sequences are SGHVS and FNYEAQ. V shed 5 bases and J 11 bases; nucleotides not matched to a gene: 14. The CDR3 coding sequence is TGTGCCAGCAGCCCCGGTGGGGCAGGGGGAAGTTACACCTTC. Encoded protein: CASSPGGAGGSYTF.

The CDR3 region has the DNA TGTGCCAGCGCAGATTTTAACTATGGCTACACCTTC. This codes for CASADFNYGYTF. This chain links TRBV27 with TRBJ1-2; D call uncertain. Between the trimmed V and J ends, which lost 8 bases and 1 base, there was a span of 8 bases. Germline CDR1 MNHEY, CDR2 SMNVEV (reference sequence). CDR3 length: 12 amino acids.

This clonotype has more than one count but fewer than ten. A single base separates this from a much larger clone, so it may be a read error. CDR3 protein: CASSPLAGGHETQYF. The CDR3 DNA is TGTGCCAGCAGCCCTCTAGCGGGGGGGCACGAGACCCAGTACTTC. The chain joins TRBV7-9 to TRBJ2-5; 12 nucleotides agree with TRBD2. The CDR3 consists of 15 residues. The V gene end was trimmed by 5 bases and the J gene end by 5 bases; junction bases not matched to a gene: 6. CDR1 SEHNR and CDR2 FQNEAQ come from the germline V gene (reference sequence). The full variable domain, with the rest looked up from reference TRBV7-9 and TRBJ2-5, is DTGVSQNPRHKITKRGQNVTFRCDPISEHNRLYWYRQTLGQGPEFLTYFQNEAQLEKSRLLSDRFSAERPKGSFSTLEIQRTEQGDSAMYLCASSPLAGGHETQYFGPGTRLLVL.

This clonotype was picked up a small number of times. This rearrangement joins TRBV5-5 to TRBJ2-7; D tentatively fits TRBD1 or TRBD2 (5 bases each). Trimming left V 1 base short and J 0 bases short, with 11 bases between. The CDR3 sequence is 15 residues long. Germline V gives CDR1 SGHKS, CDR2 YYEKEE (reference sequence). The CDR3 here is CASSLTGLGSYEQYF. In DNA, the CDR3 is TGTGCCAGCAGCTTGACGGGGCTAGGCTCCTACGAGCAGTACTTC.

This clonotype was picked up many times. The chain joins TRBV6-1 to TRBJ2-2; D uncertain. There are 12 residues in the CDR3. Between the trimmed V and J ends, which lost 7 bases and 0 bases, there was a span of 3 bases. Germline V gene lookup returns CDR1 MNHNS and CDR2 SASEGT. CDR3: CASKANTGELFF. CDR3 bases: TGTGCCAGCAAAGCGAACACCGGGGAGCTGTTTTTT.

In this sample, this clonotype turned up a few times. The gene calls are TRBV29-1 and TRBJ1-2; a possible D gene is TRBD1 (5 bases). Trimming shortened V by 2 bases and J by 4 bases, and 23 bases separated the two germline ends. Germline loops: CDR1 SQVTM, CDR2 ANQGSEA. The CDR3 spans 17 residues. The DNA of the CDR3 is TGCAGCGTTGAATCAGACAGTTCGCGACCTCCTTTCTATGGCTACACCTTC. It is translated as CSVESDSSRPPFYGYTF.

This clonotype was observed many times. CDR3 region: CASSEAAGPSYEQYF. The CDR3 nucleotides are TGTGCCAGCAGTGAAGCTGCGGGACCTTCATACGAGCAGTACTTC. The V gene is TRBV6-1, the J gene TRBJ2-7; TRBD2 might be the D (6 bases). The V and J ends lost 0 bases and 4 bases respectively, with 13 bases between them. CDR1 and CDR2 (germline): MNHNS, SASEGT. The CDR3 spans 15 residues.

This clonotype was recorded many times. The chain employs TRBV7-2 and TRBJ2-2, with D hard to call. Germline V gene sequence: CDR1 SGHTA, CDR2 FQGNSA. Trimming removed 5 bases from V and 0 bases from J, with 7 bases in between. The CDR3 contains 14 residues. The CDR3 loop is CASSPHPNTGELFF. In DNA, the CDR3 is TGTGCCAGCAGCCCTCATCCGAACACCGGGGAGCTGTTTTTT.